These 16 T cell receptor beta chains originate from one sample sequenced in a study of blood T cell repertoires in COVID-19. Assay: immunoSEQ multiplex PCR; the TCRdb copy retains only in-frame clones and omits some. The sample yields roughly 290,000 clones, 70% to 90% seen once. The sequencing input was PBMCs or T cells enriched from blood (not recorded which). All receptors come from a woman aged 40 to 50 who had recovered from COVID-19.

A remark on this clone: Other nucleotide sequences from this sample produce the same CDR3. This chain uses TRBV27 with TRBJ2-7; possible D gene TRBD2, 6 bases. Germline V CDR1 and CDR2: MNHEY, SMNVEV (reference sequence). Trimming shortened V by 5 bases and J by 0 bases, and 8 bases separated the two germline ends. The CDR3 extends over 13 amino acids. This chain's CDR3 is CASSTGSSYEQYF. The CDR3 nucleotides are TGTGCCAGCAGTACCGGGAGCTCCTACGAGCAGTACTTC.

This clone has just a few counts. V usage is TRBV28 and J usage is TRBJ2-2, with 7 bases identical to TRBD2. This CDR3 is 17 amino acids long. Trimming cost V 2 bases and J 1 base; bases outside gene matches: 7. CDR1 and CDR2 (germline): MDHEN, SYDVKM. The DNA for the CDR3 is TGTGCCAGCAGTTTAATTGGCGGGAGATTGAACACCGGGGAGCTGTTTTTT. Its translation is CASSLIGGRLNTGELFF.

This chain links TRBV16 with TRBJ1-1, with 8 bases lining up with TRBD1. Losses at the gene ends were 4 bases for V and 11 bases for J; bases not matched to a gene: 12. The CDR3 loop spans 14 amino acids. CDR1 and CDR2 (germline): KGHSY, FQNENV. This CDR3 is CASSLQSQGADAFF. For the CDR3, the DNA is TGTGCCAGCAGCCTACAATCTCAGGGGGCGGATGCTTTCTTT.

The CDR3 region has the DNA TGTGCCACCAGTGATGGGACAGGGACTGAGCAGTTCTTC. Protein product: CATSDGTGTEQFF. The chain carries TRBV24-1 and TRBJ2-1, with 9 bases identical to TRBD1. V was clipped by 3 bases and J by 9 bases; unmatched bases: 2. CDR1 is KGHDR, CDR2 SFDVKD, per germline. The CDR3 consists of 13 residues.

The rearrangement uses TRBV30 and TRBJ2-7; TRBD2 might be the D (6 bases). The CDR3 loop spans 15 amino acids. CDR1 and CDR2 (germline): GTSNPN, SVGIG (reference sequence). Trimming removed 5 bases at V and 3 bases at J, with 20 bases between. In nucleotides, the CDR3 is TGTGCCTGGTCCCAGGCGGGGATGACTAGCTACGAGCAGTACTTC. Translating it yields CAWSQAGMTSYEQYF.

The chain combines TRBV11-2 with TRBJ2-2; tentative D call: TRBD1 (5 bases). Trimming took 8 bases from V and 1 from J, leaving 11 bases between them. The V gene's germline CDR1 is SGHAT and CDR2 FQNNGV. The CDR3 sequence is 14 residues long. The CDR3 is CASRQSRNTGELFF. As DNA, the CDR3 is TGTGCCAGCCGACAGTCCAGGAACACCGGGGAGCTGTTTTTT.

CDR3 bases: TGTGCCAGCAGCTTAGCCTCCTCGGGGATCGGCAATCAGCCCCAGCATTTT. Protein: CASSLASSGIGNQPQHF. This sequence joins TRBV7-6 and TRBJ1-5; D is unclear. Germline assignment: CDR1 SGHVS and CDR2 FNYEAQ. With 0 bases removed from V and 2 bases from J, the gap between germline ends came to 14 bases. The CDR3 has 17 amino acids.

Here the CDR3 reads CASSLVTNQPQHF. As DNA, the CDR3 is TGTGCCAGCAGCTTAGTCACAAATCAGCCCCAGCATTTT. V usage is TRBV11-2 and J usage is TRBJ1-5, with no clear D. The CDR3 totals 13 residues. Germline assignment: CDR1 SGHAT and CDR2 FQNNGV. The V end lost 1 base, the J end lost 4 bases, and 5 bases lay between the germline ends.

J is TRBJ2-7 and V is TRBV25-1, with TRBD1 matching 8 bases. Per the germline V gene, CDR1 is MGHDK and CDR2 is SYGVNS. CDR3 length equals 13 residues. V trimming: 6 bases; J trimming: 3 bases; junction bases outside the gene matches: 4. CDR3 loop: CASRGTGRYEQYF. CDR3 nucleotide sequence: TGTGCCAGCAGGGGGACAGGCCGCTACGAGCAGTACTTC.

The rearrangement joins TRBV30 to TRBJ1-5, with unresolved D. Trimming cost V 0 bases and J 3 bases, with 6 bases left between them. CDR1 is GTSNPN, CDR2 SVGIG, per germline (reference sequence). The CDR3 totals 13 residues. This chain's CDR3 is CAWSVQHNQPQHF. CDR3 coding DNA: TGTGCCTGGAGTGTACAGCACAATCAGCCCCAGCATTTT.

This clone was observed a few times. CDR3 region: CASRLRNSPLHF. For the CDR3, the DNA is TGTGCAAGTCGCCTACGGAATTCACCCCTCCACTTT. The chain combines TRBV12-2 with TRBJ1-6. TRBV12-2 is a listed pseudogene. The CDR3 extends over 12 amino acids.

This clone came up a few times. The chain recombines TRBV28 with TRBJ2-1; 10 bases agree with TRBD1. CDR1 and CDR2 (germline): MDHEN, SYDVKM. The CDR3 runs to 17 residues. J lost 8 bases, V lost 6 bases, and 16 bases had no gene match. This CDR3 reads CASSKARDRGPQDEQFF. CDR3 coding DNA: TGTGCCAGCAGCAAGGCGCGGGACAGGGGACCTCAGGATGAGCAGTTCTTC.

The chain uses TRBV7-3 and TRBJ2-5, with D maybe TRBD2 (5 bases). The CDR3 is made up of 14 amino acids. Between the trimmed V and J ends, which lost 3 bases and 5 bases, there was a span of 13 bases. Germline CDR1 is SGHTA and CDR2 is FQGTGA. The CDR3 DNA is TGTGCCAGCAGCTTTAGTCCGGGCGGGGAGACCCAGTACTTC. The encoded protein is CASSFSPGGETQYF. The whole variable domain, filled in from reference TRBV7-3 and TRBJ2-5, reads GAGVSQTPSNKVTEKGKYVELRCDPISGHTALYWYRQSLGQGPEFLIYFQGTGAADDSGLPNDRFFAVRPEGSVSTLKIQRTERGDSAVYLCASSFSPGGETQYFGPGTRLLVL.

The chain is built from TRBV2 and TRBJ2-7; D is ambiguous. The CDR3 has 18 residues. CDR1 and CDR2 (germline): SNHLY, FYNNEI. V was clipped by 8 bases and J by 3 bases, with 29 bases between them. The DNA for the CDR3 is TGTGCCAGCGACCCATTTCCGTCGGTCCGGGTCGGTCGCTACGAGCAGTACTTC. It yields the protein CASDPFPSVRVGRYEQYF.

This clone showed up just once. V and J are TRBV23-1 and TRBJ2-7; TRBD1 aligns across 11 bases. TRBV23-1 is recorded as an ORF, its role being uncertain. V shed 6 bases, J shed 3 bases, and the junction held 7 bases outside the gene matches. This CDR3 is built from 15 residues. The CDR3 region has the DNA TGCGCCAGCAGCCTTGGGACAGGGGGGTACTACGAGCAGTACTTC. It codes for CASSLGTGGYYEQYF.

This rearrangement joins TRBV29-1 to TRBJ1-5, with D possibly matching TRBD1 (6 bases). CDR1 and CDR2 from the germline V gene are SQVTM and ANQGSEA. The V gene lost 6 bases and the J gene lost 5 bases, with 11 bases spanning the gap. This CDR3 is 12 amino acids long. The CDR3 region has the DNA TGCAGCGTCGGCTACAGGGATCAGCCCCAGCATTTT. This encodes CSVGYRDQPQHF.